Presented here are 21 T cell receptor beta chains from one specimen sequenced in a study of T cells in Graves' hyperthyroidism and ophthalmopathy. Amplification of TCR beta CDR3 regions was performed using RNA transcripts as template. RT-PCR in the first round (using the HTBI primer set) targeted the TCR CDR3. TCRdb passed the multiplex PCR reads through MiXCR, listing each CDR3 protein once. The sample has about 420,000 distinct CDR3 sequences, around a sixth seen once. Sequencing used blood. These receptors were collected from a woman aged 18-29 years with Graves' hyperthyroidism.

This clonotype was observed at least ten times. The gene calls are TRBV20-1 and TRBJ2-7, with TRBD1 as a possible D gene (5 bases). The CDR3 spans 12 residues. The V end was cut by 5 bases, the J end by 2 bases, with 10 bases between. CDR1 and CDR2 (germline): DFQATT, SNEGSKA (reference sequence). The CDR3 loop is CSAFRQTYEQYF. The CDR3 bases are TGCAGTGCTTTCCGACAGACCTACGAGCAGTACTTC.

This clonotype was detected only a few times. The chain is built from TRBV11-2 and TRBJ2-2, with TRBD2 matching over 11 bases. This CDR3 is built from 16 residues. CDR1 and CDR2 from the germline V gene are SGHAT and FQNNGV. Trimming took 5 bases from V and 6 from J; bases not matched to a gene: 8. This CDR3 reads CASSALTSGIAGELFF. DNA of the CDR3: TGTGCCAGCAGCGCCTTGACTAGCGGGATTGCCGGGGAGCTGTTTTTT.

In its sample, this clonotype was seen many times. The rearrangement joins TRBV3-1 to TRBJ1-1, with D uncertain. The V gene lost 4 bases and the J gene lost 7 bases, with 10 bases spanning the gap. The CDR3 length is 12 residues. Germline CDR1 is LGHDT and CDR2 is YNNKEL (reference sequence). CDR3: CASSPRGVEAFF. For the CDR3, the DNA is TGTGCCAGCAGCCCCCGAGGCGTTGAAGCTTTCTTT.

In its sample, this clonotype was seen many times. The chain joins TRBV11-3 to TRBJ2-5, with TRBD1 matching over 7 bases. This CDR3 is 13 amino acids long. CDR1 is SGHNT, CDR2 YENEEA, per germline. The V and J ends lost 5 bases and 3 bases, in that order; junction bases with no gene match: 3. The CDR3, as DNA: TGTGCCAGCAGCCGACAGGGTGAAGAGACCCAGTACTTC. It yields the protein CASSRQGEETQYF.

A note on this clonotype: Given a much more abundant clone one base away, this may be a read error. The V gene is TRBV29-1, the J gene TRBJ2-1; D not certain. CDR1 and CDR2 from the germline V gene are SQVTM and ANQGSEA. The CDR3 covers 14 residues. V was cut by 5 bases and J by 8 bases, with 19 bases left in between. The DNA of the CDR3 is TGCAGCGTTCGACCGAGCCCGGCAGGCGATGAGCAGTTCTTC. As protein: CSVRPSPAGDEQFF.

The rearrangement links TRBV5-1 to TRBJ2-5; TRBD2 matches at 8 bases. The CDR3 has 16 residues. Unmatched junction bases numbered 5, after V lost 0 bases and J lost 1 base. Germline values: CDR1 SGHRS, CDR2 YFSETQ. The CDR3 region is CASSLGSSGGQETQYF. The CDR3, as DNA: TGCGCCAGCAGCTTGGGTTCCAGCGGGGGCCAAGAGACCCAGTACTTC.

This clonotype was found many times. The V call is TRBV20-1, the J call TRBJ2-7, with a possible D match to TRBD2 (6 bases). The CDR3 has 15 residues. Germline V gene sequence: CDR1 DFQATT, CDR2 SNEGSKA (reference sequence). V shed 6 bases and J shed 0 bases, with 18 bases lying between them. The chain's CDR3 is CSATSAGGSSYEQYF. The CDR3 DNA is TGCAGTGCCACGTCGGCCGGGGGAAGCTCCTACGAGCAGTACTTC.

This clonotype has more than one count but fewer than ten. The chain carries TRBV10-3 and TRBJ2-3; D uncertain. The germline V gene has CDR1 ENHRY and CDR2 SYGVKD. The V end was cut by 11 bases, the J end by 0 bases, with 9 bases between. CDR3 length: 12 amino acids. The CDR3 DNA reads TGTGCCTTCGGGCCTAGCACAGATACGCAGTATTTT. Its translation: CAFGPSTDTQYF.

This clonotype was picked up one time. Since a much larger clone is just one base distant, this may be a read error. Because it lacks the conserved phenylalanine or tryptophan at the end, this CDR3 is likely a read error. DNA of the CDR3: TGTGCCAGCACTCTCACAGAAGGCATTAGAGACACCATATATCTT. Translation: CASTLTEGIRDTIYL. The J gene is TRBJ1-3, the V gene TRBV12-3 or TRBV12-4; D call uncertain. The CDR3 has 15 amino acids. Trimming stripped 7 bases from V and 8 bases from J, with 21 bases between.

This clonotype was seen repeatedly, ten times or more. The chain recombines TRBV24-1 with TRBJ2-1, with 8 bases matching TRBD2. The trim removed 1 base at V and 3 bases at J, leaving 4 bases unmatched. Germline V gene lookup returns CDR1 KGHDR and CDR2 SFDVKD. The CDR3 is made up of 16 amino acids. The CDR3 here is CATSDFAGGIYNEQFF. The CDR3 DNA reads as TGTGCCACCAGTGATTTTGCGGGAGGCATCTACAATGAGCAGTTCTTC.

A few counts support this clonotype. The gene calls are TRBV20-1 and TRBJ2-7; 11 bases match TRBD2. This CDR3 is 16 amino acids long. After removal of 0 bases from V and 2 bases from J, the junction contained 6 bases not matched to a gene. Germline-derived CDR1 and CDR2 are DFQATT and SNEGSKA (reference sequence). CDR3 residues: CSAREGTSGGAYEQYF. The CDR3 coding sequence is TGCAGTGCTAGAGAGGGAACTAGCGGGGGAGCCTACGAGCAGTACTTC.

This clonotype has a count of ten or more. The chain has TRBV6-1 and TRBJ2-5; perhaps TRBD2 as D (6 bases). V was cut by 5 bases and J by 4 bases, with 17 bases left in between. CDR1 and CDR2 (germline): MNHNS, SASEGT. This CDR3 has 15 residues. CDR3 loop: CASSNRFAGRETQYF. The DNA for the CDR3 is TGTGCCAGCAGTAATAGATTCGCGGGGCGAGAGACCCAGTACTTC.

This clonotype was seen repeatedly, ten times or more. One junction end disagrees with the germline gene, perhaps due to a read error. The chain has TRBV7-7 and TRBJ2-5; D may be TRBD1 or TRBD2 (5 bases each). CDR1 is SSHAT, CDR2 FNYEAQ, per germline (reference sequence). This CDR3 has 16 amino acids. The CDR3 reads CASSLGSWGSEETQYF. The DNA of the CDR3 is TGTGCTAGCAGCTTAGGCTCGTGGGGGTCTGAAGAGACCCAGTACTTC.

This clonotype was seen just once. The J gene is TRBJ1-2, the V gene TRBV10-3; D not resolved. Germline V lookup: CDR1 ENHRY, CDR2 SYGVKD. Trimming cost V 6 bases and J 7 bases, with 6 bases left between them. The CDR3 consists of 10 residues. This chain's CDR3 is CAIRMSGYTF. The CDR3 coding sequence is TGTGCCATCAGAATGAGTGGCTACACCTTC.

The chain joins TRBV11-2 to TRBJ1-4; TRBD1 might be the D (6 bases). The length of the CDR3 is 18 residues. The V and J ends lost 5 bases and 4 bases respectively, with 23 bases between them. Germline V gives CDR1 SGHAT, CDR2 FQNNGV. As DNA, the CDR3 is TGTGCCAGCAGCCAAGACCGTAGACGGGGGGCGCTTAATGAAAAACTGTTTTTT. Protein product: CASSQDRRRGALNEKLFF.

The chain couples TRBV12-3 or TRBV12-4 to TRBJ1-1; D is uncertain. Trimming took off 6 bases at V and 0 bases at J, with 17 bases between the two ends. This CDR3 contains 16 residues. The CDR3 DNA is TGTGCCAGCAGCTACCGGGCCCAAATCCTGAACACTGAAGCTTTCTTT. Translating gives CASSYRAQILNTEAFF.

The CDR3 loop is CASSQVGGGQRYEQYF. The CDR3 DNA sequence: TGTGCCAGCAGCCAAGTGGGCGGGGGGCAACGCTACGAGCAGTACTTC. The rearrangement joins TRBV4-2 to TRBJ2-7; 8 nucleotides align to TRBD2. Trimming at V came to 1 base and at J to 3 bases, leaving 8 bases not matched to a gene. Germline assignment: CDR1 LGHNA and CDR2 YNFKEQ. The CDR3 loop spans 16 amino acids.

This clonotype has just a few counts. The chain joins TRBV2 to TRBJ2-3; D is ambiguous. The CDR3 is 14 amino acids. Germline CDR1 reads SNHLY; CDR2 reads FYNNEI. V was cut by 11 bases and J by 2 bases, with 17 bases left in between. The CDR3 loop reads CAWIGRMITDTQYF. The CDR3 nucleotides read TGTGCCTGGATCGGACGTATGATCACAGATACGCAGTATTTT.

This clonotype was counted at least ten times. V gene TRBV7-3 combines with J gene TRBJ2-5; TRBD1 agrees at 8 bases. J gave up 5 bases and V 5 bases, and 7 bases lay outside the gene matches. The CDR3 has 14 residues. Germline CDR1 is SGHTA and CDR2 is FQGTGA. CDR3 sequence reads: CASSPGRQGETQYF. The CDR3 DNA sequence: TGTGCCAGCAGCCCAGGGAGACAGGGGGAGACCCAGTACTTC.

V and J are TRBV10-1 and TRBJ2-1; 8 positions match TRBD2. Germline values: CDR1 WNHNN, CDR2 SYGVQD (reference sequence). The CDR3 length is 14 residues. The J segment lost 8 bases and the V segment lost 6 bases, leaving 9 bases of the junction unmatched. For the CDR3, the DNA is TGCGCCAGCAGCGGGGCGGGAGGCAAGGATGAGCAGTTCTTC. This gives the protein CASSGAGGKDEQFF.

This clonotype was detected once. A much larger clone differs by one base, so this may be a read error. The CDR3 reads CASNSYGEQFF. In DNA, the CDR3 is TGTGCCAGCAATTCCTATGGGGAGCAGTTCTTC. The chain carries TRBV27 and TRBJ2-1; D remains unclear. The germline CDR1 and CDR2 sequences are MNHEY and SMNVEV (reference sequence). V lost 7 bases and J 10 bases, leaving 11 bases between the germline ends. This CDR3 contains 11 residues.